This TCR beta chain comes out of a study of blood T cell repertoires in COVID-19. Per the germline V gene, CDR1 is SEHNR and CDR2 is FQNEAQ (reference sequence). CDR3 size: 13 residues. Between the trimmed V and J ends, which lost 7 bases and 0 bases, there was a span of 7 bases. The assay was immunoSEQ multiplex PCR, and TCRdb's table has in-frame clones only and misses some. The sample yields 50,000 to 60,000 clones, 85% seen once. The sequenced material came from peripheral blood. The sequence derives from a human donor in a cohort sampled during active COVID-19. The chain carries TRBV7-9 and TRBJ2-1; the D is unclear. Written as DNA, the CDR3 is TGTGCCAGCATCCCTACCTCCTACAATGAGCAGTTCTTC. It yields the protein CASIPTSYNEQFF. The full variable domain, with the rest looked up from reference TRBV7-9 and TRBJ2-1, is DTGVSQNPRHKITKRGQNVTFRCDPISEHNRLYWYRQTLGQGPEFLTYFQNEAQLEKSRLLSDRFSAERPKGSFSTLEIQRTEQGDSAMYLCASIPTSYNEQFFGPGTRLTVL.